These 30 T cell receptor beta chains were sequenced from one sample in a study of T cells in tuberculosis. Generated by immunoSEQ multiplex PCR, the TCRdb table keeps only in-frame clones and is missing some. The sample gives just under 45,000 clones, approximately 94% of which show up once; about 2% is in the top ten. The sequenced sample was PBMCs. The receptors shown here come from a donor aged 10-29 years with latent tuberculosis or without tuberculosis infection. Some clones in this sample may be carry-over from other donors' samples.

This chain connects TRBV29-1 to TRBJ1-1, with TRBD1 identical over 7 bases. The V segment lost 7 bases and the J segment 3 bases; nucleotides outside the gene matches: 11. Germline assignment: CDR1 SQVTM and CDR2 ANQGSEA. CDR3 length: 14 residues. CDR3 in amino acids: CSAGDSPWDTEAFF. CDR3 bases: TGCAGCGCAGGGGACAGCCCATGGGACACTGAAGCTTTCTTT. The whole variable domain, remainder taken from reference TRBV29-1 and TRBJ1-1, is SAVISQKPSRDICQRGTSLTIQCQVDSQVTMMFWYRQQPGQSLTLIATANQGSEATYESGFVIDKFPISRPNLTFSTLTVSNMSPEDSSIYLCSAGDSPWDTEAFFGQGTRLTVV.

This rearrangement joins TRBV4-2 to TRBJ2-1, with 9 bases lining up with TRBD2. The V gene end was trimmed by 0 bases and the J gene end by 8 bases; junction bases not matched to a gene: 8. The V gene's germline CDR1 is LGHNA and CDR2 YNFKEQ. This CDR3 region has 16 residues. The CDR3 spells CASSQEAGGEDYEQFF. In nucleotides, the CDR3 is TGTGCCAGCAGCCAAGAGGCGGGGGGGGAAGATTATGAGCAGTTCTTC.

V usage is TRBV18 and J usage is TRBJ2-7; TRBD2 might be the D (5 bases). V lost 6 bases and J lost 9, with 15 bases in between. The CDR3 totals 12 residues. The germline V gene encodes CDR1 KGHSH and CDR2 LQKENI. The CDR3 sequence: CASSGISRGQYF. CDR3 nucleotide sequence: TGTGCCAGCTCGGGGATTTCTCGGGGGCAGTACTTC.

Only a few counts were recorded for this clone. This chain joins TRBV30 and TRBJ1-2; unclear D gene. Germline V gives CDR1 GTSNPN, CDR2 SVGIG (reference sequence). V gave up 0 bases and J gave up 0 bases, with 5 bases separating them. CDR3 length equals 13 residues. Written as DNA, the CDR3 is TGTGCCTGGAGTGTACAGCCTAACTATGGCTACACCTTC. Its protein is CAWSVQPNYGYTF. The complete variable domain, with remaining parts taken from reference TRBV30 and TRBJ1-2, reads SQTIHQWPATLVQPVGSPLSLECTVEGTSNPNLYWYRQAAGRGLQLLFYSVGIGQISSEVPQNLSASRPQDRQFILSSKKLLLSDSGFYLCAWSVQPNYGYTFGSGTRLTVV.

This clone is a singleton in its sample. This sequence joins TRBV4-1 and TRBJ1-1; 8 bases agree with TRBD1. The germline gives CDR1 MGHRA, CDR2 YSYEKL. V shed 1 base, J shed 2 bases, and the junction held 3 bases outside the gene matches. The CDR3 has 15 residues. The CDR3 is CASSQAGQGNTEAFF. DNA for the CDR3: TGCGCCAGCAGCCAAGCCGGACAGGGAAACACTGAAGCTTTCTTT.

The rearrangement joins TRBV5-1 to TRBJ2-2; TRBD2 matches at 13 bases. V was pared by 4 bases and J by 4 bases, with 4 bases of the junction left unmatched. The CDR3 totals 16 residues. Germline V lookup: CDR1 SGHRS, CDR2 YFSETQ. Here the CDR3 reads CASSRTSGSVTGELFF. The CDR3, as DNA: TGCGCCAGCAGCAGGACTAGCGGGAGCGTCACCGGGGAGCTGTTTTTT. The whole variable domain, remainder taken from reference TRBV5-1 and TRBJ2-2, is KAGVTQTPRYLIKTRGQQVTLSCSPISGHRSVSWYQQTPGQGLQFLFEYFSETQRNKGNFPGRFSGRQFSNSRSEMNVSTLELGDSALYLCASSRTSGSVTGELFFGEGSRLTVL.

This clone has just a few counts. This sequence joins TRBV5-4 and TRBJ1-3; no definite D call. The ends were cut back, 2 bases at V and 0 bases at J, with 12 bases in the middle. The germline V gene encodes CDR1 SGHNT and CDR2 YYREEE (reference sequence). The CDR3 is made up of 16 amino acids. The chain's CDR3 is CASSFGGIFSGNTIYF. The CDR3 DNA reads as TGTGCCAGCAGCTTCGGAGGGATTTTCTCTGGAAACACCATATATTTT.

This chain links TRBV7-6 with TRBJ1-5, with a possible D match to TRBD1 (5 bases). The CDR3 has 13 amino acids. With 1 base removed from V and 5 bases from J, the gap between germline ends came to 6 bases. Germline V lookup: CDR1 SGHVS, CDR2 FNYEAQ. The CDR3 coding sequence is TGTGCCAGCAGCTTAGGGGGGGATCAGCCCCAGCATTTT. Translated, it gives CASSLGGDQPQHF. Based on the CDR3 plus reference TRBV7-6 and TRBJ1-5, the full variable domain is GAGVSQSPRYKVTKRGQDVALRCDPISGHVSLYWYRQALGQGPEFLTYFNYEAQQDKSGLPNDRFSAERPEGSISTLTIQRTEQRDSAMYRCASSLGGDQPQHFGDGTRLSIL.

CDR3 DNA: TGTGCCAGCTCACCACCACAGGGGTCGAGATCCTACAATGAGCAGTTCTTC. Translating it yields CASSPPQGSRSYNEQFF. The chain links TRBV18 to TRBJ2-1; 7 bases map to TRBD1. Germline V lookup: CDR1 KGHSH, CDR2 LQKENI. The CDR3 is 17 amino acids. Germline trimming cut 0 bases from V and 1 base from J; bases unmatched to any gene: 6.

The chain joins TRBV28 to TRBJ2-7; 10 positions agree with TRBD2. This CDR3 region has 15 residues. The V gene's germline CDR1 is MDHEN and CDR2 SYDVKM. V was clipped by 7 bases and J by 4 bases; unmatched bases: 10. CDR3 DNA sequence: TGTGCCAGCATCATGACTGTAGCGGGAGGATACGAGCAGTACTTC. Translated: CASIMTVAGGYEQYF.

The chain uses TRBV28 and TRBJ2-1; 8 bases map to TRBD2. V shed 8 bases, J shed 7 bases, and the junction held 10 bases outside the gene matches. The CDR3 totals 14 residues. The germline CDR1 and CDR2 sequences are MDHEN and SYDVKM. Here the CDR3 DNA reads TGTGCCAGCGCTCGAACGGGGGGGGTGAATGAGCAGTTCTTC. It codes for CASARTGGVNEQFF.

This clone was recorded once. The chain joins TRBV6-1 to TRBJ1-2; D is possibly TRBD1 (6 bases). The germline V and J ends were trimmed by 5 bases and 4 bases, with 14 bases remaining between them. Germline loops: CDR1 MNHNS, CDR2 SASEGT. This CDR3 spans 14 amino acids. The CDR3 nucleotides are TGTGCCAGCAGTTCCACTGAGACAGGCTATGGCTACACCTTC. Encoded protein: CASSSTETGYGYTF.

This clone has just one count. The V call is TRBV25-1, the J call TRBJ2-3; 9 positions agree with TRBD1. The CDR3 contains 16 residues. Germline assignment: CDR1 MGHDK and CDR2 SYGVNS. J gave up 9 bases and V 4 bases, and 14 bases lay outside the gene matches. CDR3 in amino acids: CASSAPGGQGYRTQYF. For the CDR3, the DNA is TGTGCCAGCAGTGCCCCAGGAGGACAGGGGTACAGGACGCAGTATTTT.

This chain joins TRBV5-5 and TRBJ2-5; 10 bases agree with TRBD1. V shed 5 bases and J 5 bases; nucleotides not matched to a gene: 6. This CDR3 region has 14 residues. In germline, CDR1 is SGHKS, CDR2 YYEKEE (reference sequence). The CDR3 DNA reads TGTGCCAGCAGACGGGACAGGGGCTACGAGACCCAGTACTTC. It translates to CASRRDRGYETQYF.

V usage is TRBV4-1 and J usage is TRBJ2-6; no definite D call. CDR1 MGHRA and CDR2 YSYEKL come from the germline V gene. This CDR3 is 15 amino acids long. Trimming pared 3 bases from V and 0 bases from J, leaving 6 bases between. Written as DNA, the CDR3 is TGCGCCAGCAGCCATACAAACTCTGGGGCCAACGTCCTGACTTTC. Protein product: CASSHTNSGANVLTF.

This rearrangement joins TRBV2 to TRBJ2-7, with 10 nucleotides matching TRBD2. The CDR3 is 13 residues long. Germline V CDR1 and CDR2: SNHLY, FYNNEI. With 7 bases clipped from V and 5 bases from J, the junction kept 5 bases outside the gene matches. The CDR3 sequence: CASTLAGINEQYF. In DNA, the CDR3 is TGTGCCAGCACACTAGCGGGAATTAACGAGCAGTACTTC.

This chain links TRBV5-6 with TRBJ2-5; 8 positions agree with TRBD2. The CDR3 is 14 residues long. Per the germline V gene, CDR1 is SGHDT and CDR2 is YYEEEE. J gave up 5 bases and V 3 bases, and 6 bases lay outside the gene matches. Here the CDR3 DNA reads TGTGCCAGCAGCTCCCGGGGGGGAGGGGAGACCCAGTACTTC. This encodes CASSSRGGGETQYF.

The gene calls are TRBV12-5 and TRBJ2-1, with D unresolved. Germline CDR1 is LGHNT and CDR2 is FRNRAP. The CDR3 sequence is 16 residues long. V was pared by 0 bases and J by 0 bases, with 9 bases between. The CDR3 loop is CASGLVFGASYNEQFF. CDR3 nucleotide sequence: TGTGCTAGTGGTTTGGTATTCGGAGCCTCCTACAATGAGCAGTTCTTC.

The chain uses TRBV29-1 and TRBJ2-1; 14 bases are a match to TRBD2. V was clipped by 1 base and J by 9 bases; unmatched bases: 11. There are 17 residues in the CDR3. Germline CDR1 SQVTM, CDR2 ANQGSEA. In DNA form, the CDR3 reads TGCAGCGTTGAAGCCGAGCCGGGACTAGCGGGAGTTAGTGAGCAGTTCTTC. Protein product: CSVEAEPGLAGVSEQFF.

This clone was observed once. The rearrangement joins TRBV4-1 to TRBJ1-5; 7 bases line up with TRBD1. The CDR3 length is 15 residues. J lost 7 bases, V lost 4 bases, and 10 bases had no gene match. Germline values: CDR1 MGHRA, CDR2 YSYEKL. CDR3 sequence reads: CASSPQGGVGQPQHF. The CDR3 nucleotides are TGCGCCAGCAGCCCCCAGGGGGGAGTTGGGCAGCCCCAGCATTTT.

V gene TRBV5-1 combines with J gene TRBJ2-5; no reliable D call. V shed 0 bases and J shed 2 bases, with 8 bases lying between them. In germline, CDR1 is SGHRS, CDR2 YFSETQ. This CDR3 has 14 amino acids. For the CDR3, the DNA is TGCGCCAGCAGCTTGGGAGGTCAGCAAGAGACCCAGTACTTC. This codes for CASSLGGQQETQYF.

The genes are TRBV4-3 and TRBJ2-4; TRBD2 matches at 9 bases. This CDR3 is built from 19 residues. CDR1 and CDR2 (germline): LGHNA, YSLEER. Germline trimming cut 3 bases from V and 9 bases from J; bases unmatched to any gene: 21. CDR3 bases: TGCGCCAGCAGCCAGCAGGCGATGGCTAGCGGGAACCAGGTCGGCATTCAGTACTTC. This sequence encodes CASSQQAMASGNQVGIQYF.

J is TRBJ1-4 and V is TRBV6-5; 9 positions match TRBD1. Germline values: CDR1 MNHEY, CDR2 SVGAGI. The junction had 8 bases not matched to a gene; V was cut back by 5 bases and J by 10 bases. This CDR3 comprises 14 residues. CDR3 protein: CASSPGQGRGKLFF. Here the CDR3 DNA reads TGTGCCAGCAGTCCGGGACAGGGAAGAGGAAAACTGTTTTTT.

CDR3 nucleotide sequence: TGTGCCAGCAGCGCCCGACTAGCGGACGCCTACAATGAGCAGTTCTTC. Translating it yields CASSARLADAYNEQFF. The rearrangement joins TRBV11-3 to TRBJ2-1, with TRBD2 matching over 9 bases. The germline V gene encodes CDR1 SGHNT and CDR2 YENEEA. The CDR3 is made up of 16 amino acids. Germline trimming cut 5 bases from V and 2 bases from J; bases unmatched to any gene: 7.

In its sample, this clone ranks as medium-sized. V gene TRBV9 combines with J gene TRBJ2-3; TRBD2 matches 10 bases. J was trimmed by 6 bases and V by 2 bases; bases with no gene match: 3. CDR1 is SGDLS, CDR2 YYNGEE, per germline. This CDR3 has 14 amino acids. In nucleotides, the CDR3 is TGTGCCAGCAGCGTCAGCGGGAGGGAGGATACGCAGTATTTT. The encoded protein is CASSVSGREDTQYF.

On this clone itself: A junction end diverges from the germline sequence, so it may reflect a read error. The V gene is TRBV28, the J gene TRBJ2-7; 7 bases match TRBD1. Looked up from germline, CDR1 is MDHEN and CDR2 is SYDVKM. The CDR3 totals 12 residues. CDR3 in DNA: TGTGCCAGCACCTTCCCCGACAGGGCTTTCGTTTTC. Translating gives CASTFPDRAFVF. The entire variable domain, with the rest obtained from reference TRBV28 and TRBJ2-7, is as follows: DVKVTQSSRYLVKRTGEKVFLECVQDMDHENMFWYRQDPGLGLRLIYFSYDVKMKEKGDIPEGYSVSREKKERFSLILESASTNQTSMYLCASTFPDRAFVFGPGTRLTVT.

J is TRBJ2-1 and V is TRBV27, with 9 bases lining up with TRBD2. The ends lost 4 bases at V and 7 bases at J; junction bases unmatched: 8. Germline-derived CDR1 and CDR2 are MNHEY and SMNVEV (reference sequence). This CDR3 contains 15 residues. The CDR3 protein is CASSSRTSVRNEQFF. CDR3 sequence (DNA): TGTGCCAGCAGTTCTCGGACTAGCGTAAGGAATGAGCAGTTCTTC.

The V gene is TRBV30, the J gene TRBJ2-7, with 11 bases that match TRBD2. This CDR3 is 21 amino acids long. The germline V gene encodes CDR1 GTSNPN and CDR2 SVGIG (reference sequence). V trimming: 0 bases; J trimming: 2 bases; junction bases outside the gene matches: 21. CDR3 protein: CAWSVLVIGRGLAEKAYEQYF. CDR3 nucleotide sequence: TGTGCCTGGAGTGTACTGGTAATTGGCAGGGGACTAGCGGAAAAAGCCTACGAGCAGTACTTC.

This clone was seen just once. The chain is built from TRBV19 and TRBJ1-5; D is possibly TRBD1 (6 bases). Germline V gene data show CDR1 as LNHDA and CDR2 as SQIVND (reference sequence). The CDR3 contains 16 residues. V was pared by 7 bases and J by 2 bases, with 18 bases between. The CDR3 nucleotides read TGTGCCAGTAATCCGACAGGTCCGCGGGGCAATCAGCCCCAGCATTTT. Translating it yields CASNPTGPRGNQPQHF.

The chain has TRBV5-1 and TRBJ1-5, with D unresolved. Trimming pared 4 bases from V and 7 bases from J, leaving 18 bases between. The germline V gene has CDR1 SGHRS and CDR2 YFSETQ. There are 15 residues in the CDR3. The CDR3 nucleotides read TGCGCCAGCAGCCCGGCCGCTGGGAGTCAACAGCCCCAGCATTTT. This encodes CASSPAAGSQQPQHF.